This T cell receptor (beta chain) was obtained from a study of blood T cell repertoires in COVID-19. Study at large: Samples representing acute and convalescent COVID-19 were sourced from the United States, Italy and Spain. T cells, B-cell-depleted T cells, or PBMCs provided the cDNA or gDNA that served as material.

In the source study's methods: Amplification with reference gene primers provided the estimates of nucleated cell counts. The table came from immunoSEQ multiplex PCR; TCRdb's copy has only in-frame clones and leaves some out. V and J calls and clone size are as listed in that table; D and trimming were resolved from the DNA. This repertoire shows 40,000 to 55,000 clones, about 81% found once; its top ten account for 4% to 5.5%. Trimming took 4 bases from V and 4 from J, leaving 19 bases between them. The CDR3 sequence is 16 residues long. Germline V gene sequence: CDR1 SGHTA, CDR2 FQGNSA. The TCR comes from a man aged 45-60 years with active COVID-19. V and J are TRBV7-2 and TRBJ1-1, with unresolved D. The sequenced sample consisted of peripheral blood. The CDR3 reads CASSSSPGWVSTEAFF. DNA of the CDR3: TGTGCCAGCAGCTCCTCACCCGGGTGGGTTAGCACTGAAGCTTTCTTT.